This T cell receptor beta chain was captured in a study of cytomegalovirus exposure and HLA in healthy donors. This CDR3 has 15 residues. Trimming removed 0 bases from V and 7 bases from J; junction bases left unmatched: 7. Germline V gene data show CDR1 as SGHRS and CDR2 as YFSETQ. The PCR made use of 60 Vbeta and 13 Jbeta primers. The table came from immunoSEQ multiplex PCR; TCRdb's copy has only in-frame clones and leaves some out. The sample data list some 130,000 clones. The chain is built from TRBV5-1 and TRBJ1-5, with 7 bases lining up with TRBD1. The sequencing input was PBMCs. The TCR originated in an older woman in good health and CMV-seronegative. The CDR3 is CASSLGQGVWQPQHF. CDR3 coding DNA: TGCGCCAGCAGCTTGGGACAGGGAGTATGGCAGCCCCAGCATTTT.